This section outlines one T cell receptor beta chain sequence together with its context. The sample belongs to a study of blood T cell repertoires in COVID-19. Overall study context: Acute and convalescent COVID-19 samples came from the United States, Italy and Spain. Sample material is recorded as cDNA or gDNA derived from T cells, B-cell-depleted T cells, or PBMCs.

Authors' data handling: Amplification with reference gene primers provided the estimates of nucleated cell counts. The data were produced by immunoSEQ multiplex PCR, yet TCRdb's version contains in-frame clones alone and is incomplete. Clonal size and the V and J genes are those of that table, whereas D and trimming came from the DNA. The table shows over 100,000 clones, with about 89% occurring only once. This clonotype was sampled from a middle-aged man with acute or convalescent COVID-19. The sequenced sample was peripheral blood.

As DNA, the CDR3 is TGTGCCAGCAGTCAACCGGGACTAGCGGCCATACCCGGCTACAATGAGCAGTTCTTC. As protein: CASSQPGLAAIPGYNEQFF. The V call is TRBV6-6, the J call TRBJ2-1, with 11 bases fitting TRBD2. V trimming: 5 bases; J trimming: 3 bases; junction bases outside the gene matches: 15. Germline V gene lookup returns CDR1 MNHNY and CDR2 SVGAGI (reference sequence). CDR3 length equals 19 residues.